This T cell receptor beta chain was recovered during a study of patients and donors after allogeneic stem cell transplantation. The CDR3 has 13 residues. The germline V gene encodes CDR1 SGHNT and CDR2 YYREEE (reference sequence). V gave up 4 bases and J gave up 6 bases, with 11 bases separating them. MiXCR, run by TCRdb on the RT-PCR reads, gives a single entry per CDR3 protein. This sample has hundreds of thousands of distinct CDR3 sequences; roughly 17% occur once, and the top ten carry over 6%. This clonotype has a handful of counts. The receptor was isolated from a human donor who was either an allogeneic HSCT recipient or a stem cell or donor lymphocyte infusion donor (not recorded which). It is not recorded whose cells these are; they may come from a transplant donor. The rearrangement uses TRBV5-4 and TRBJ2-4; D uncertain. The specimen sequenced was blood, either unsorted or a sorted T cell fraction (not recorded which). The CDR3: CASSPDLGNIQYF. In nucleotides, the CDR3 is TGTGCCAGCAGCCCCGATCTCGGAAACATTCAGTACTTC.